The 31 T cell receptor beta chains listed next were all sequenced from one sample in a study of spatial heterogeneity in lung cancer (dated by TCRdb to between 2018 and 2021). The time point label for this specimen denotes: sample taken at primary tumor resection. TCR sequencing used whole RNA extracted from tumor and nontumor lung tissue, or from cryopreserved PBMC samples, without cell sorting. Libraries were prepared through 5' RACE. The instrument was a NextSeq 500. TCRdb reprocessing: public reads trimmed at Q25 with fastp, clones called with MiXCR, in-frame beta chains kept. CDR3 protein sequences are deduplicated, and each keeps its most common genes and DNA. The sample records 2,500 to 4,000 distinct CDR3 sequences, approximately 30% of which are singletons. Together, the top ten hold around 40% of the sample. This material consisted of PBMCs, taken at surgery. These TCRs come from a female donor with early-stage non-small cell lung cancer.

By frequency in the sample, this clonotype is medium-sized. This beta chain appears as a stray read in a library generated for alpha chains; its size is not informative. The chain carries TRBV7-8 and TRBJ1-3, with a tentative D call TRBD1 (5 bases). V was shortened by 4 bases and J by 0 bases, with 13 bases between the two germline ends. The CDR3 is made up of 16 amino acids. The V gene's germline CDR1 is SGHVS and CDR2 FQNEAQ. CDR3 sequence: CASSSPRASSGNTIYF. Written as DNA, the CDR3 is TGTGCCAGCAGCTCCCCCAGGGCTAGCTCTGGAAACACCATATATTTT.

This clonotype is termed medium-sized. This beta chain was picked up by a library intended for alpha chains and is off target, so its count carries little meaning. This chain joins TRBV24-1 and TRBJ2-3; D could derive from TRBD1 or TRBD2 (5 bases each). Per the germline V gene, CDR1 is KGHDR and CDR2 is SFDVKD. V lost 2 bases and J lost 3, with 5 bases in between. The CDR3 is 13 amino acids. The CDR3 bases are TGTGCCACCAGTGATTGGGGGACAGATACGCAGTATTTT. Amino acid sequence: CATSDWGTDTQYF.

This clonotype has more than one count but fewer than ten. Since the library was made to target alpha chains, this beta chain is a stray read and its abundance is not meaningful. This sequence joins TRBV6-2 or TRBV6-3 and TRBJ2-1, with D tentatively TRBD2 (5 bases). From germline, CDR1 is MNHEY and CDR2 SVGEGT. V lost 5 bases and J lost 6, with 17 bases in between. This CDR3 is 15 amino acids long. This chain's CDR3 is CASSNGLGTRNEQFF. CDR3 bases: TGTGCCAGCAGTAACGGACTGGGAACTCGCAATGAGCAGTTCTTC.

Comments on this clonotype: The library was built for alpha chains, so this beta chain is an off-target read and its size means little. The rearrangement joins TRBV7-2 to TRBJ2-1; no definite D call. The CDR3 is made up of 12 amino acids. Deletions cut 0 bases from V and 9 bases from J, with 6 bases between. Per germline, CDR1 SGHTA and CDR2 FQGNSA. The CDR3 loop is CASSLARTEQFF. CDR3 nucleotides: TGTGCCAGCAGCTTAGCGAGGACTGAGCAGTTCTTC.

Of note for this clonotype: This beta chain came through as a stray read in a library set up for alpha chains, and its size says little. The rearrangement uses TRBV10-1 and TRBJ2-3; 13 bases fit TRBD2. CDR1 is WNHNN, CDR2 SYGVQD, per germline (reference sequence). The CDR3 runs to 16 residues. Trimming at V came to 2 bases and at J to 5 bases, leaving 4 bases not matched to a gene. As DNA, the CDR3 is TGCGCCAGCAGTGAGCGGACTAGCGGGAGTGGAGATACGCAGTATTTT. Protein: CASSERTSGSGDTQYF.

Concerning this clonotype itself: This beta chain slipped into a library made for alpha chains as a stray read, so its size is not meaningful. The rearrangement links TRBV28 to TRBJ2-1; tentatively, D is TRBD2 (5 bases). The V and J ends lost 2 bases and 7 bases respectively, with 6 bases between them. The CDR3 has 12 amino acids. CDR1 is MDHEN and CDR2 is SYDVKM in the germline V gene. The CDR3 DNA reads TGTGCCAGCAGTTTACCGGGGAATGAGCAGTTCTTC. It codes for CASSLPGNEQFF.

This clonotype appeared a few times. Because the library targeted alpha chains, this beta chain is an off-target read whose size means little. This chain connects TRBV7-6 to TRBJ2-7; TRBD2 aligns across 10 bases. Germline V lookup: CDR1 SGHVS, CDR2 FNYEAQ. V shed 5 bases, J shed 2 bases, and the junction held 9 bases outside the gene matches. CDR3 length equals 16 residues. The CDR3 sequence: CASSPGSGRPTYEQYF. CDR3 sequence (DNA): TGTGCCAGCAGCCCTGGTAGCGGGAGGCCTACCTACGAGCAGTACTTC.

This clonotype has just a few counts. The library was built for alpha chains, so this beta chain is an off-target read and its size means little. CDR3 amino acids: CSALRTRLADTQYF. The CDR3 coding sequence is TGCAGTGCTCTCCGGACGAGGCTGGCAGATACGCAGTATTTT. The V gene is TRBV20-1, the J gene TRBJ2-3; D is unresolved. CDR3 length: 14 amino acids. Per germline, CDR1 DFQATT and CDR2 SNEGSKA (reference sequence). V dropped 5 bases and J dropped 4 bases, with 16 bases sitting between them.

As for this clonotype: This beta chain was picked up by a library intended for alpha chains and is off target, so its count carries little meaning. The chain is built from TRBV5-1 and TRBJ2-1; no clear D gene. V shed 0 bases and J shed 9 bases, with 13 bases lying between them. Germline V gene lookup returns CDR1 SGHRS and CDR2 YFSETQ. The CDR3 contains 14 residues. CDR3 sequence (DNA): TGCGCCAGCAGCTTGGGTCTGGAATCCAGTGAGCAGTTCTTC. This codes for CASSLGLESSEQFF.

This clonotype was seen a single time. This beta chain slipped into a library made for alpha chains as a stray read, so its size is not meaningful. The CDR3: CASSSLRSEQYF. The DNA of the CDR3 is TGTGCCAGCAGTTCCCTCAGGAGCGAGCAGTACTTC. The chain combines TRBV12-3 or TRBV12-4 with TRBJ2-7; D call uncertain. Trimming removed 4 bases from V and 6 bases from J, with 10 bases in between. The CDR3 runs 12 residues.

This clonotype has more than one count but fewer than ten. This beta chain is an unintended read in a library built for alpha chains; its size means little. The rearrangement uses TRBV7-9 and TRBJ2-1; a weak D match, TRBD1 (6 bases). Trimming removed 8 bases at V and 0 bases at J, with 14 bases between. CDR3 length: 15 amino acids. Germline V gene sequence: CDR1 SEHNR, CDR2 FQNEAQ (reference sequence). CDR3 in amino acids: CASVGGASSYNEQFF. The CDR3 region has the DNA TGTGCCAGCGTTGGGGGCGCGAGCTCCTACAATGAGCAGTTCTTC.

Within the sample, this clonotype is medium-sized. The library was designed around alpha chains, so this beta chain is a stray read whose abundance carries little weight. The chain links TRBV11-2 to TRBJ2-7; 12 bases are shared with TRBD1. V dropped 5 bases and J dropped 3; count of bases not matched to a gene: 5. CDR3 length: 15 amino acids. Germline lookup yields CDR1 SGHAT and CDR2 FQNNGV. The CDR3 bases are TGTGCCAGCAGCCAGGGACAGGGGGCGAACTACGAGCAGTACTTC. Translated, it gives CASSQGQGANYEQYF. The variable domain in full, completed from reference TRBV11-2 and TRBJ2-7, reads EAGVAQSPRYKIIEKRQSVAFWCNPISGHATLYWYQQILGQGPKLLIQFQNNGVVDDSQLPKDRFSAERLKGVDSTLKIQPAKLEDSAVYLCASSQGQGANYEQYFGPGTRLTVT.

In this sample, this clonotype turned up a few times. This beta chain was picked up by a library intended for alpha chains and is off target, so its count carries little meaning. This chain connects TRBV21-1 to TRBJ2-1. TRBV21-1 is termed a pseudogene. The CDR3 covers 11 residues. The CDR3 coding sequence is TGTGCCAGCAGCACCCACAATGAGCAGTTCTTC. Amino acid sequence: CASSTHNEQFF.

This clonotype was detected only a few times. Since the library was made to target alpha chains, this beta chain is a stray read and its abundance is not meaningful. This sequence joins TRBV14 and TRBJ2-5, with TRBD2 matching 7 bases. CDR1 SGHDN and CDR2 FVKESK come from the germline V gene. Germline trimming cut 4 bases from V and 4 bases from J; bases unmatched to any gene: 3. The CDR3 runs 13 residues. In DNA form, the CDR3 reads TGTGCCAGCAGCCCTATAGCGGGAGAGACCCAGTACTTC. Protein product: CASSPIAGETQYF.

By sample fraction, this clonotype is medium-sized. This beta chain turned up in a library designed for alpha chains; as an off-target read, its abundance says little. The chain links TRBV4-3 to TRBJ2-1; D is undetermined. This CDR3 region has 18 residues. Germline V gene data show CDR1 as LGHNA and CDR2 as YSLEER. V lost 0 bases, J lost 2 bases, and 17 bases lay in between. The CDR3 loop is CASSQDLATLSAYNEQFF. The CDR3 bases are TGCGCCAGCAGCCAAGATTTGGCTACGCTATCCGCCTACAATGAGCAGTTCTTC.

In its sample, this clonotype was seen a few times. The size of this beta chain means little, since it is a stray read in a library made for alpha chains. The chain is built from TRBV15 and TRBJ1-2; 9 bases match TRBD1. V was clipped by 3 bases and J by 5 bases; unmatched bases: 7. Germline V gene data show CDR1 as LNHNV and CDR2 as YYDKDF (reference sequence). CDR3 length equals 15 residues. The CDR3 loop reads CATSRDRDRAYGYTF. CDR3 nucleotides: TGTGCCACCAGCAGGGACCGGGACAGGGCATATGGCTACACCTTC.

This clonotype is categorized as medium-sized. This beta chain slipped into a library made for alpha chains as a stray read, so its size is not meaningful. V and J are TRBV12-3 or TRBV12-4 and TRBJ2-2; D gene unclear. This CDR3 is 13 amino acids long. With 5 bases removed from V and 5 bases from J, the gap between germline ends came to 9 bases. The CDR3 spells CASSDGRTGELFF. CDR3 DNA sequence: TGTGCCAGCAGTGATGGACGAACCGGGGAGCTGTTTTTT.

This clonotype was seen more than once but under ten times. Because this beta chain is a stray read in a library intended to capture alpha chains, its abundance should not be given much weight. J is TRBJ2-6 and V is TRBV28, with D possibly matching TRBD1 (5 bases). In germline, CDR1 is MDHEN, CDR2 SYDVKM. Trimming removed 5 bases from V and 0 bases from J, with 17 bases in between. The CDR3 runs 18 residues. The CDR3 DNA reads as TGTGCCAGCAGTCTAGGTAACAGGTGGAGCTCTGGGGCCAACGTCCTGACTTTC. Its translation is CASSLGNRWSSGANVLTF.

This clonotype was counted between two and nine times. The library was built for alpha chains, so this beta chain is an off-target read and its size means little. V is TRBV7-9 and J is TRBJ2-1; TRBD2 matches at 11 bases. CDR3 length equals 16 residues. V dropped 1 base and J dropped 6; count of bases not matched to a gene: 5. Germline-derived CDR1 and CDR2 are SEHNR and FQNEAQ (reference sequence). The CDR3 sequence: CASSLGTSGFFNEQFF. In nucleotides, the CDR3 is TGTGCCAGCAGCTTAGGGACTAGCGGGTTCTTCAATGAGCAGTTCTTC.

Turning to this clonotype: Because this beta chain is a stray read in a library intended to capture alpha chains, its abundance should not be given much weight. V is TRBV2 and J is TRBJ2-1, with a tentative D call TRBD2 (5 bases). Trimming shortened V by 6 bases and J by 3 bases, and 12 bases separated the two germline ends. CDR3 length: 14 amino acids. Germline V gene lookup returns CDR1 SNHLY and CDR2 FYNNEI. In DNA, the CDR3 is TGTGCCAGCAGGATTCTGGGAGTCTACAATGAGCAGTTCTTC. Translation gives CASRILGVYNEQFF.

This clonotype is categorized as medium-sized (0.01 to 0.1%). This beta chain represents an off-target read in a library built for alpha chains; its size is of limited meaning. The chain joins TRBV28 to TRBJ2-7; 7 bases map to TRBD1. Germline V gene lookup returns CDR1 MDHEN and CDR2 SYDVKM. The CDR3 contains 13 residues. The J segment lost 6 bases and the V segment lost 7 bases, leaving 9 bases of the junction unmatched. The CDR3 coding sequence is TGTGCCAGCAACAGGTACAGGGGATCCGAGCAGTACTTC. This gives the protein CASNRYRGSEQYF.

As regards this clonotype: This beta chain is an unintended read in a library built for alpha chains; its size means little. The chain joins TRBV28 to TRBJ2-2; 12 bases align to TRBD2. The CDR3 covers 16 residues. The germline gives CDR1 MDHEN, CDR2 SYDVKM. J was trimmed by 6 bases and V by 6 bases; bases with no gene match: 8. CDR3 residues: CASRDGTSGYSGELFF. CDR3 DNA: TGTGCCAGCAGGGACGGGACTAGCGGGTATTCCGGGGAGCTGTTTTTT.

Notes on this clonotype: This beta chain was picked up by a library intended for alpha chains and is off target, so its count carries little meaning. The rearrangement links TRBV6-1 to TRBJ2-3, with D uncertain. The CDR3 extends over 15 amino acids. CDR1 and CDR2 from the germline V gene are MNHNS and SASEGT. V dropped 7 bases and J dropped 0 bases, with 14 bases sitting between them. CDR3: CASNGISTSTDTQYF. DNA for the CDR3: TGTGCCAGCAATGGGATTTCTACTAGCACAGATACGCAGTATTTT.

Notes on this clonotype: The library was designed around alpha chains, so this beta chain is a stray read whose abundance carries little weight. The chain recombines TRBV7-6 with TRBJ2-5, with D unresolved. CDR1 and CDR2 from the germline V gene are SGHVS and FNYEAQ. V was trimmed by 5 bases and J by 7 bases, leaving 14 bases between them. The CDR3 loop spans 13 amino acids. CDR3 residues: CASSPRFVWTQYF. The CDR3 nucleotides are TGTGCCAGCAGCCCACGGTTTGTCTGGACCCAGTACTTC.

This clonotype counts as large (0.1 to 1%). Because this beta chain is a stray read in a library intended to capture alpha chains, its abundance should not be given much weight. The V and J genes are TRBV20-1 and TRBJ2-2, with TRBD1 identical over 8 bases. Looked up from germline, CDR1 is DFQATT and CDR2 is SNEGSKA (reference sequence). V trimming: 3 bases; J trimming: 6 bases; junction bases outside the gene matches: 3. The CDR3 runs to 13 residues. CDR3 sequence: CSARDREAGELFF. The DNA of the CDR3 is TGCAGTGCTAGGGACAGGGAAGCCGGGGAGCTGTTTTTT.

This clonotype came up a few times. Since the library was made to target alpha chains, this beta chain is a stray read and its abundance is not meaningful. V gene TRBV11-3 combines with J gene TRBJ2-1; 9 bases are a match to TRBD2. Trimming removed 4 bases from V and 4 bases from J; junction bases left unmatched: 8. This CDR3 spans 16 amino acids. Germline-derived CDR1 and CDR2 are SGHNT and YENEEA. CDR3: CASSSRAGGSYNEQFF. Written as DNA, the CDR3 is TGTGCCAGCAGCTCGAGGGCGGGAGGGAGTTACAATGAGCAGTTCTTC.

Comments on this clonotype: This beta chain is a stray sequence in a library constructed for alpha chains; its clone size is not meaningful. The gene calls are TRBV7-8 and TRBJ2-5; 7 bases are a match to TRBD2. The CDR3 has 15 amino acids. Germline V gene sequence: CDR1 SGHVS, CDR2 FQNEAQ. V lost 2 bases and J lost 1; bases outside the gene matches: 4. CDR3 coding DNA: TGTGCCAGCAGCTTACGAGCGGGGTCCCAAGAGACCCAGTACTTC. It codes for CASSLRAGSQETQYF.

A note on this clonotype: This beta chain turned up in a library designed for alpha chains; as an off-target read, its abundance says little. V gene TRBV27 combines with J gene TRBJ2-5, with TRBD2 matching over 9 bases. The germline CDR1 and CDR2 sequences are MNHEY and SMNVEV (reference sequence). There are 15 residues in the CDR3. Trimming removed 6 bases from V and 5 bases from J; junction bases left unmatched: 10. The DNA of the CDR3 is TGTGCCAGCAGAAATGCGGGAGGGCCTGGGGAGACCCAGTACTTC. It codes for CASRNAGGPGETQYF.

Only a few counts were recorded for this clonotype. The size of this beta chain means little, since it is a stray read in a library made for alpha chains. The chain recombines TRBV7-8 with TRBJ1-1; D is uncertain. In germline, CDR1 is SGHVS, CDR2 FQNEAQ. The CDR3 extends over 13 amino acids. Trimming took off 4 bases at V and 1 base at J, with 7 bases between the two ends. CDR3 loop: CASSSNRNTEAFF. The CDR3 DNA reads as TGTGCCAGCAGCTCAAACAGGAACACTGAAGCTTTCTTT.

This clonotype was detected only a few times. This beta chain slipped into a library made for alpha chains as a stray read, so its size is not meaningful. The chain couples TRBV29-1 to TRBJ2-7; 9 bases fit TRBD2. V shed 6 bases and J 4 bases; nucleotides not matched to a gene: 7. This CDR3 has 13 residues. Germline lookup yields CDR1 SQVTM and CDR2 ANQGSEA. The CDR3 reads CSVKAGGLYEQYF. The CDR3 nucleotides are TGCAGCGTGAAAGCGGGAGGTTTGTACGAGCAGTACTTC.

This clonotype is classed as medium-sized. For a library built for alpha chains, this beta chain is a stray read; little rests on its size. The gene calls are TRBV5-1 and TRBJ2-1, with D unresolved. Germline V lookup: CDR1 SGHRS, CDR2 YFSETQ. The CDR3 consists of 13 residues. V gave up 4 bases and J gave up 12 bases, with 17 bases separating them. The CDR3 sequence: CASSPNSVYGQFF. CDR3 coding DNA: TGCGCCAGCAGCCCGAATTCGGTTTATGGGCAGTTCTTC.